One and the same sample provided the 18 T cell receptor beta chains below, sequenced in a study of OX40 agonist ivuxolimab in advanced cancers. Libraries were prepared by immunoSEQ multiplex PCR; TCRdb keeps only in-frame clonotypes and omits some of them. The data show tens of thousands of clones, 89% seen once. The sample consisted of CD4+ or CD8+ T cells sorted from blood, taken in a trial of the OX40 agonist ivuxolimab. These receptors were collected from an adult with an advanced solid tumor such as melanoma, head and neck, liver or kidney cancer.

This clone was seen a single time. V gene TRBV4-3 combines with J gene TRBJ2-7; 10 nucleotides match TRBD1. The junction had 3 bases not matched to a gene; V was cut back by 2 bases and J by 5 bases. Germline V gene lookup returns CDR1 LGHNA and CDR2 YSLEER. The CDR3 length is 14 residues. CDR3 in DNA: TGCGCCAGCAGCCAAAGACAGGGGGCTCACGAGCAGTACTTC. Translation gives CASSQRQGAHEQYF.

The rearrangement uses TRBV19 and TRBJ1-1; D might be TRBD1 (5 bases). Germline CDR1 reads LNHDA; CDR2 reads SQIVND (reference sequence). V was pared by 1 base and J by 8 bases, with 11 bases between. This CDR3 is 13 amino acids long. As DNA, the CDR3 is TGTGCCAGTAGTATAGTAGTAGGGGAAGAAGCTTTCTTT. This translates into CASSIVVGEEAFF.

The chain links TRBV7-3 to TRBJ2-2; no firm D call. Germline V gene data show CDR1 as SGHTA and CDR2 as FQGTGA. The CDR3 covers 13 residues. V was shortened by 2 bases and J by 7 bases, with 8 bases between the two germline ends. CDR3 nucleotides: TGTGCCAGCAGCTTATCTCGAATCGGGGAGCTGTTTTTT. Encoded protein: CASSLSRIGELFF.

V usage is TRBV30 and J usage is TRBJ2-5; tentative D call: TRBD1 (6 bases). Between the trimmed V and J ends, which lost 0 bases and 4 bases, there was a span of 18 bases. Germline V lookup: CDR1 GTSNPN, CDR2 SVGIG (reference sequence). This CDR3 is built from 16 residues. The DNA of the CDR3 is TGTGCCTGGAGTGTATCCTTCGGTAGAGGGGGAGAGACCCAGTACTTC. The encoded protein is CAWSVSFGRGGETQYF.

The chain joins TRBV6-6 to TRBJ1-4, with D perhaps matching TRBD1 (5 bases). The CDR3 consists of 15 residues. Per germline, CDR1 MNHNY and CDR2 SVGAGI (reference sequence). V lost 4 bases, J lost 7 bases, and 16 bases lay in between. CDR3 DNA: TGTGCCAGCAGTTCCTTGAGGGGTGGGGGTGAAAAACTGTTTTTT. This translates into CASSSLRGGGEKLFF.

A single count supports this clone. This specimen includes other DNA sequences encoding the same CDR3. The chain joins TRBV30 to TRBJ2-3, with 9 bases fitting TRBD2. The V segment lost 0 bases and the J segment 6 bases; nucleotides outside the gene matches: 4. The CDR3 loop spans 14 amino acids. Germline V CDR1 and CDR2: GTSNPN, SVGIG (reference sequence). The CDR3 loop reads CAWSVRGGADTQYF. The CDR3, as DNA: TGTGCCTGGAGTGTACGCGGGGGGGCGGATACGCAGTATTTT.

CDR3 loop: CASSLNLDRGYGYTF. Here the CDR3 DNA reads TGTGCCAGCAGTCTGAACCTGGACAGGGGGTATGGCTACACCTTC. This chain links TRBV6-6 with TRBJ1-2; the match to TRBD1 covers 10 bases. The CDR3 is 15 amino acids. The germline V gene encodes CDR1 MNHNY and CDR2 SVGAGI (reference sequence). Trimming took 5 bases from V and 5 from J; bases not matched to a gene: 8.

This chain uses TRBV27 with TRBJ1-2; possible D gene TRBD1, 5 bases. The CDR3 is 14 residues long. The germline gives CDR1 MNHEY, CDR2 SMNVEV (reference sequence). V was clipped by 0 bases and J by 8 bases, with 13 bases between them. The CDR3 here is CASSLSGYGDGYTF. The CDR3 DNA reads TGTGCCAGCAGTTTATCGGGATACGGGGACGGCTACACCTTC.

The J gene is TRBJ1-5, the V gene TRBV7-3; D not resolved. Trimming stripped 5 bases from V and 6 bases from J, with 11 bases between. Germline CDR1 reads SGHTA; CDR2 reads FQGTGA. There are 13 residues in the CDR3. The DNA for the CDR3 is TGTGCCAGCAGCCCCCTACCCGGTCAGCCCCAGCATTTT. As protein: CASSPLPGQPQHF.

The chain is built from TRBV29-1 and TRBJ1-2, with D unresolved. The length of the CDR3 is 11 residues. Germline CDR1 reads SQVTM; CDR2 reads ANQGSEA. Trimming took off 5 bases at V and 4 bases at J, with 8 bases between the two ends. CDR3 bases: TGCAGCGTTTCGGCAGTCTATGGCTACACCTTC. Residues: CSVSAVYGYTF.

CDR3: CASSPTGEGGYTF. The CDR3 bases are TGCGCCAGCAGCCCGACAGGGGAGGGTGGCTACACCTTC. The chain recombines TRBV5-1 with TRBJ1-2, with 8 bases identical to TRBD1. The V segment lost 4 bases and the J segment 7 bases; nucleotides outside the gene matches: 6. Germline V gene lookup returns CDR1 SGHRS and CDR2 YFSETQ. The CDR3 loop spans 13 amino acids.

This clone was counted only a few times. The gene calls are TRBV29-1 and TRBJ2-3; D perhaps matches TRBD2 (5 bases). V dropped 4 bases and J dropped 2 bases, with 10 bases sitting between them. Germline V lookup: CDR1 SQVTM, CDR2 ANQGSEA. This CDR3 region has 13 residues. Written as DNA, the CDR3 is TGCAGCGTTGTCGGACTTGACACAGATACGCAGTATTTT. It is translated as CSVVGLDTDTQYF.

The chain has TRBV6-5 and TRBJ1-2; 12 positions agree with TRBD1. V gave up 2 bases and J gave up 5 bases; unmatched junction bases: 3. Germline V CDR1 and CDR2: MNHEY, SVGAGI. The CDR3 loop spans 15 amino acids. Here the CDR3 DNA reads TGTGCCAGCAGTTACCCGGGACAGGGGGCATATGGCTACACCTTC. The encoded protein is CASSYPGQGAYGYTF.

CDR3: CASSYWGLAGAYEQYF. As DNA, the CDR3 is TGTGCCAGCAGTTACTGGGGACTAGCGGGAGCCTACGAGCAGTACTTC. The chain joins TRBV6-5 to TRBJ2-7; TRBD2 agrees at 14 bases. CDR3 length: 16 amino acids. Germline CDR1 is MNHEY and CDR2 is SVGAGI. V shed 1 base, J shed 2 bases, and the junction held 1 base outside the gene matches.

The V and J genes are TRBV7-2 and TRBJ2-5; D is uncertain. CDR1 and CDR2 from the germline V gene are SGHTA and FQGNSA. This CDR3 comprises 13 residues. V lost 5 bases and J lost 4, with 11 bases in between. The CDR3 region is CASSPGGSETQYF. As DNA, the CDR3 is TGTGCCAGCAGCCCGGGTGGGTCAGAGACCCAGTACTTC.

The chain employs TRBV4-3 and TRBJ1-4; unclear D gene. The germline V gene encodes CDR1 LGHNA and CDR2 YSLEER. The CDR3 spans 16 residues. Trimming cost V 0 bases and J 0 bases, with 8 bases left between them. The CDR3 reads CASSQDRRATNEKLFF. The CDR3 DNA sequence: TGCGCCAGCAGCCAAGATCGAAGGGCAACTAATGAAAAACTGTTTTTT.

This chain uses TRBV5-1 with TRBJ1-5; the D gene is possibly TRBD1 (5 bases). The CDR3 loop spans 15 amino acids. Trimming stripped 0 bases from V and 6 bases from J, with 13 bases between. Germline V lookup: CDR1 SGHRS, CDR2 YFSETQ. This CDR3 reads CASSLGGDRGQPQHF. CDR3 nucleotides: TGCGCCAGCAGCTTGGGAGGGGATAGGGGTCAGCCCCAGCATTTT.

For the CDR3, the DNA is TGTGCCAGCTCACGTCAGGGCCAGCAAGAGACCCAGTACTTC. This gives the protein CASSRQGQQETQYF. The rearrangement uses TRBV18 and TRBJ2-5, with a tentative D call TRBD1 (5 bases). The CDR3 consists of 14 residues. The ends were cut back, 4 bases at V and 2 bases at J, with 11 bases in the middle. Germline CDR1 KGHSH, CDR2 LQKENI.